The rows below give T cell receptor beta chains drawn from one sample of a study of OX40 agonist ivuxolimab in advanced cancers. The method was immunoSEQ multiplex PCR; TCRdb's version includes in-frame clones alone and lacks a portion of them. The sample holds more than 75,000 clones, more than 75% seen once. The sequenced sample was CD4+ or CD8+ T cells sorted from blood, obtained in a trial of the OX40 agonist ivuxolimab. The receptors were sampled from an adult with an advanced solid tumor such as melanoma, head and neck, liver or kidney cancer. Both conserved end residues are part of each CDR3. A D gene is named only where the DNA matches it firmly. Not every row has a clone size; where given, it reads once, few, many or a size class.

DNA,CDR3,length,V,J,size,D
TGTGCCAGCAGCCGGGACAGGGTTCCAGACGAGCAGTACTTC,CASSRDRVPDEQYF,14,TRBV5-4,TRBJ2-7,-,TRBD1
TGTGCCAGCAGGGATACGGGGGGTGGAAATGAAAAACTGTTTTTT,CASRDTGGGNEKLFF,15,TRBV28,TRBJ1-4,-,-
TGTGCCAGCAGTCACCACATGAACACTGAAGCTTTCTTT,CASSHHMNTEAFF,13,TRBV27,TRBJ1-1,-,-
TGCGCCAGCAGCTTGGCCAGGCCTAATGAAAAACTGTTTTTT,CASSLARPNEKLFF,14,TRBV5-1,TRBJ1-4,-,-
TGTGCCAGCAGTTACGGGCAGGGCCCCTACAATGAGCAGTTCTTC,CASSYGQGPYNEQFF,15,TRBV6-6,TRBJ2-1,few,-
TGCGCCAGCAGCTCCTTAGCGGGAGGGGGAGGTAACTCCTACAATGAGCAGTTCTTC,CASSSLAGGGGNSYNEQFF,19,TRBV5-1,TRBJ2-1,-,TRBD2
TGCAGCGTTGTGGGGTCCCCCTCGAGCACAGATACGCAGTATTTT,CSVVGSPSSTDTQYF,15,TRBV29-1,TRBJ2-3,-,-
TGTGCCAGCACAGACAGGGGGGTAACGAACACCGGGGAGCTGTTTTTT,CASTDRGVTNTGELFF,16,TRBV4-2,TRBJ2-2,-,TRBD1
TGTGCCAGCTCTAGTAGCGGCAAAAACATTCAGTACTTC,CASSSSGKNIQYF,13,TRBV7-2,TRBJ2-4,-,-
TGTGCCAGCTCATCGAGACAGGCCTACGAGCAGTACTTC,CASSSRQAYEQYF,13,TRBV18,TRBJ2-7,few,-
TGCAGTGCCACAGGGATCTATGGCTACACCTTC,CSATGIYGYTF,11,TRBV20-1,TRBJ1-2,-,-
TGTGCCAGCAGTCCAATATGGACAAGCCAAGGAATCTATGGCTACACCTTC,CASSPIWTSQGIYGYTF,17,TRBV27,TRBJ1-2,-,-
TGTGCCAGCTCAACCGCGGGACAGCTCTCTGGAAACACCATATATTTT,CASSTAGQLSGNTIYF,16,TRBV18,TRBJ1-3,-,TRBD1
TGTGCCACCAGCAGAGATCTGAGAGGCGAGCAGTACTTC,CATSRDLRGEQYF,13,TRBV15,TRBJ2-7,-,-
TGTGCCAGCAGCTTAGCGACAGACCTATACGAGCAGTACTTC,CASSLATDLYEQYF,14,TRBV7-2,TRBJ2-7,-,-
TGTGCCAGCAGCTTGGCCGGCTCTGGGGCCAACGTCCTGACTTTC,CASSLAGSGANVLTF,15,TRBV5-4,TRBJ2-6,-,-
TGTGCCAGCAGCTTGGCAGCAGGGGGCTCCTACGAGCAGTACTTC,CASSLAAGGSYEQYF,15,TRBV5-8,TRBJ2-7,-,TRBD1
TGCAGCGTCTGGGGACAGCCAAACACTGAAGCTTTCTTT,CSVWGQPNTEAFF,13,TRBV29-1,TRBJ1-1,-,TRBD1
TGTGCCAGCTCACCGGCCGGCGGGCCCGAGCAGTACTTC,CASSPAGGPEQYF,13,TRBV18,TRBJ2-7,-,-
TGTGCCAGCAGTGAATATGAGACAGGGGCCTATGGCTACACCTTC,CASSEYETGAYGYTF,15,TRBV2,TRBJ1-2,-,TRBD1
TGTGCCAGCAGCTCCCCCTACGGTCCTAGGAGTGAAAAACTGTTTTTT,CASSSPYGPRSEKLFF,16,TRBV21-1,TRBJ1-4,-,-
TGTGCCAGTAGGACGGGACTTCTTGGCTACACCTTC,CASRTGLLGYTF,12,TRBV19,TRBJ1-2,-,-
TGTGCCAGCAGTGAAATCCCAGGGCGCGCTACTGAAGCTTTCTTT,CASSEIPGRATEAFF,15,TRBV6-1,TRBJ1-1,once,-
TGTGCCTGGGACTCGGGACTAGCGGGAGTATATACGCAGTATTTT,CAWDSGLAGVYTQYF,15,TRBV30,TRBJ2-3,-,TRBD2
TGTGCCAGCAGGCGGACTAGCGGACCCTACGAGCAGTACTTC,CASRRTSGPYEQYF,14,TRBV6-5,TRBJ2-7,-,TRBD2
TGCGCCAGCAGCCAAGATCGGGCAGAGTTGAGGGACCGGTACTTC,CASSQDRAELRDRYF,15,TRBV4-1,TRBJ2-4,-,-
TGCAGCGTTCAAGCCCCCCCGGGAAGGGCTGAAGCTTTCTTT,CSVQAPPGRAEAFF,14,TRBV29-1,TRBJ1-1,-,-
TGTGCCAGCAGCAAACCTGGACAGGAGTTAGATACCCAGTACTTC,CASSKPGQELDTQYF,15,TRBV5-4,TRBJ2-5,-,TRBD1
TGTGCCAGCAGTTTAAACTCTGGAAACACCATATATTTT,CASSLNSGNTIYF,13,TRBV28,TRBJ1-3,-,-
TGCGCCAGCAGCGTGAAGAGGACAGGGAACACCGGGGAGCTGTTTTTT,CASSVKRTGNTGELFF,16,TRBV5-1,TRBJ2-2,-,TRBD1
TGTGCCAGCAGCTTAAAGAGACAGGGGCGTCAAGGGAGTAATTCACCCCTCCACTTT,CASSLKRQGRQGSNSPLHF,19,TRBV7-2,TRBJ1-6,-,TRBD1
TGCAGCGTTGATATCATGTCCCGGGACAGGGGTTCGAACACTGAAGCTTTCTTT,CSVDIMSRDRGSNTEAFF,18,TRBV29-1,TRBJ1-1,once,TRBD1
TGTGCCAGCAGTTTGTTAAGGTTAAACACCGGGGAGCTGTTTTTT,CASSLLRLNTGELFF,15,TRBV28,TRBJ2-2,-,-
TGTGCCATCAGTGAGGCAGGACTAGCGGTCACAGATACGCAGTATTTT,CAISEAGLAVTDTQYF,16,TRBV10-3,TRBJ2-3,-,TRBD2
TGTGCCATCAGTGAGTCTTTCGAGCAGTACTTC,CAISESFEQYF,11,TRBV10-3,TRBJ2-7,once,-
TGTGCCAGCAGTCCGGGACAGGCCTACAATGAGCAGTTCTTC,CASSPGQAYNEQFF,14,TRBV6-4,TRBJ2-1,-,TRBD1
TGTGCCAGCAGCTTATTCTCAGGAGAGGCAGATACGCAGTATTTT,CASSLFSGEADTQYF,15,TRBV7-9,TRBJ2-3,-,-
TGTGCCAGCGGTGGAGGGCTTAATGAAAAACTGTTTTTT,CASGGGLNEKLFF,13,TRBV9,TRBJ1-4,-,-
TGTGCCAGTAGTATTGCTGGGGAGACCCAGTACTTC,CASSIAGETQYF,12,TRBV19,TRBJ2-5,once,-
TGTGCCAGCGGGGGGCAGACCTCCTACAATGAGCAGTTCTTC,CASGGQTSYNEQFF,14,TRBV28,TRBJ2-1,-,-
TGTGCCAGCAGTTACGGGGCGTCCGGGGGCTACACCTTC,CASSYGASGGYTF,13,TRBV6-5,TRBJ1-2,once,-
TGCGCCAGCAGCTTGGGAGGGAACCTGAACTATGGCTACACCTTC,CASSLGGNLNYGYTF,15,TRBV5-1,TRBJ1-2,once,-
TGTGCCAGCAGCCAAGTAGGACAGGGACTCACAGATACGCAGTATTTT,CASSQVGQGLTDTQYF,16,TRBV4-2,TRBJ2-3,-,TRBD1
TGTGCCATCAGTGAATCGGCGGAAAATAGCAATCAGCCCCAGCATTTT,CAISESAENSNQPQHF,16,TRBV10-3,TRBJ1-5,-,-
TGTGCCAGCAAGTACTCGGCGGGGGAGCTGTTTTTT,CASKYSAGELFF,12,TRBV25-1,TRBJ2-2,-,-
TGTGCCAGCAGGTTACTAGGGAACACCGGGGAGCTGTTTTTT,CASRLLGNTGELFF,14,TRBV11-1,TRBJ2-2,-,-
TGTGCCAGCTCACCACTCCCGAACTACTCCTACAATGAGCAGTTCTTC,CASSPLPNYSYNEQFF,16,TRBV18,TRBJ2-1,-,-
TGTGCCAGCAGTGAGACTGCAACTAATGAAAAACTGTTTTTT,CASSETATNEKLFF,14,TRBV9,TRBJ1-4,-,-
TGTGCCAGCAGTGTAACAGGGCCCGGCTACACCTTC,CASSVTGPGYTF,12,TRBV28,TRBJ1-2,-,-
TGTGCCAGTAGTACCGACGGACCCCGCCAGTACTTC,CASSTDGPRQYF,12,TRBV19,TRBJ2-5,once,-
TGTGCCAGCAGCAAACCGCCTCAGGGGCCCAACGAGCAGTACTTC,CASSKPPQGPNEQYF,15,TRBV21-1,TRBJ2-7,-,-
TGTGCCAGCTCATCCGGTAGCGGGGCCTACGAGCAGTACTTC,CASSSGSGAYEQYF,14,TRBV18,TRBJ2-7,once,TRBD2
TGCGCCAGCAGCCCAAATACAGGGGGCTCTAATTCACCCCTCCACTTT,CASSPNTGGSNSPLHF,16,TRBV5-1,TRBJ1-6,once,TRBD1
TGTGCCAGTAGTATGGGCAGGGGGCTCAATCAGCCCCAGCATTTT,CASSMGRGLNQPQHF,15,TRBV19,TRBJ1-5,-,TRBD1
TGTGCCAGCAGCACCGGGTTCCAAACCGGGGAGCTGTTTTTT,CASSTGFQTGELFF,14,TRBV7-2,TRBJ2-2,-,-
TGTGCCAGCAGCCAGACTAGCGGGAGGGCCGGTGAGCAGTTCTTC,CASSQTSGRAGEQFF,15,TRBV6-5,TRBJ2-1,-,TRBD2
TGTGCCAGCAGCTTAGTCCGCGGACTGTGGGGAGAGCAGTACTTC,CASSLVRGLWGEQYF,15,TRBV11-2,TRBJ2-7,once,-
TGTGCCAGCAGCCAAGCCGGGACCACCAACACCGGGGAGCTGTTTTTT,CASSQAGTTNTGELFF,16,TRBV4-2,TRBJ2-2,-,-
TGTGCCAGCGTGACCCGACTAGCGGGGTTGTACGAGCAGTACTTC,CASVTRLAGLYEQYF,15,TRBV6-1,TRBJ2-7,-,TRBD2